This entry is about one TCR beta chain. Antigen specificity is unknown. Within the sample, other DNA sequences also encode this same CDR3. Produced via immunoSEQ multiplex PCR; TCRdb's table is partial and in-frame only. The table has some 87,000 clones, under 85% seen once. The data originate from a study of radiotherapy plus CTLA-4 blockade in lung cancer. Each patient with chemo-refractory metastatic non-small-cell lung cancer was treated with focal radiation plus CTLA-4 blockade using ipilimumab. Germline V gives CDR1 MNHEY, CDR2 SMNVEV (reference sequence). Trimming stripped 6 bases from V and 1 base from J, with 9 bases between. The CDR3 sequence is 13 residues long. Study-level findings and limits: Researchers report tumor-derived TCR clones expanding in blood after radiotherapy plus ipilimumab. According to reports, early shifts in blood T cell clones, alongside interferon-beta, forecast response most accurately.

The gene calls are TRBV27 and TRBJ1-1, with D unresolved. This TCR came from a human donor with non-small cell lung cancer that progressed on radiotherapy plus ipilimumab. The source was peripheral blood, collected from a patient treated with radiotherapy plus ipilimumab. The CDR3 nucleotides are TGTGCCAGCAGAATCCGGGGGAACACTGAAGCTTTCTTT. As protein: CASRIRGNTEAFF.